This TCR beta chain is from a study of beta chain features in type 1 diabetes. General study points: VDJ junctions sequenced from type 1 diabetes patients showed fewer insertions and more deletions. PCR might preferentially amplify shorter templates, equally in patients and controls. Compared to healthy donors, patients appeared to have naive, central memory and Treg TCRB repertoires that were more alike. TCRB CDR3s were moderately but significantly shorter in Type 1 diabetes patients in all four CD4+ subsets. Sequencing from cDNA could over-represent high-TCR-expressing cells.

The ends lost 3 bases at V and 4 bases at J; junction bases unmatched: 2. Germline CDR1 and CDR2: GTSNPN and SVGIG (reference sequence). CDR3 length: 13 amino acids. As regards this clone: The antigen is not known.

Every isolated RNA sample was fully reverse transcribed, so sequencing captured expressed TCRB transcripts. Here immunoSEQ multiplex PCR was the method, and the copy in TCRdb shows in-frame clones only, minus some. The sample carries 640,000 or so clones, roughly 13% recorded once. The source is a man between 18 and 29 years old with type 1 diabetes. The V call is TRBV30, the J call TRBJ2-7; the match to TRBD1 covers 11 bases. Input material: naive CD4+ T cells from blood. This CDR3 is CAWRRDRGYEQYF. CDR3 nucleotides: TGTGCCTGGAGGAGGGACAGGGGGTACGAGCAGTACTTC.